This entry is about one T cell receptor beta chain. This specimen comes from a study of shared T cell receptors in the human thymus. Assay used: immunoSEQ multiplex PCR; TCRdb lists only in-frame clones, some missing. The table has around 730,000 clones, approximately 85% seen once. In germline, CDR1 is SGHNT, CDR2 YYREEE (reference sequence). V was pared by 1 base and J by 6 bases, with 7 bases between. The CDR3 consists of 13 residues. This same sample was also part of a study on human thymus T cells. That source notes: Donation was from healthy Finnish infants who were having corrective surgery that addressed congenital heart defects. Thymus tissue was removed during corrective cardiac surgery. Gene usage for V and J segments appeared biased in thymic and blood repertoires. Unrelated people showed highly overlapping thymic repertoires, related research reported.

V and J are TRBV5-4 and TRBJ2-2; D may be TRBD1 (5 bases). The specimen was thymocytes. This receptor was obtained from a girl under three years old with a congenital heart defect. This chain's CDR3 is CASSLRGSGELFF. As DNA, the CDR3 is TGTGCCAGCAGCTTGAGGGGTTCCGGGGAGCTGTTTTTT.